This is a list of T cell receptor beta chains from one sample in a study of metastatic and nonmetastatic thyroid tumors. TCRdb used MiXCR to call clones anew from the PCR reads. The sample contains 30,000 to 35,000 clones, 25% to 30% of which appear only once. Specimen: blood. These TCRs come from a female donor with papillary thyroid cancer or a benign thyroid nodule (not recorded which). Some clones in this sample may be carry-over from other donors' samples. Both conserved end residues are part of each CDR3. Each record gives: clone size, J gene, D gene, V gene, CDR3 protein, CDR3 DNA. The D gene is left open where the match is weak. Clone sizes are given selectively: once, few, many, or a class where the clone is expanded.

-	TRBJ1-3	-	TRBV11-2	CASSLIASGNTIYF	TGTGCCAGCAGCTTAATCGCTTCTGGAAACACCATATATTTT
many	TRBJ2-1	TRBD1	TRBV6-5	CASSPAFSGDRGLSEQFF	TGTGCCAGCAGCCCAGCTTTTTCCGGGGACAGGGGGCTCAGTGAGCAGTTCTTC
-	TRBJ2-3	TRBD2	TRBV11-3	CASSAGLARTDTQYF	TGTGCCAGCAGCGCAGGACTAGCGAGAACAGATACGCAGTATTTT
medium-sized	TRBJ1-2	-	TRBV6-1	CASSNGVALGYTF	TGTGCCAGCAGTAACGGGGTAGCTTTAGGCTACACCTTC
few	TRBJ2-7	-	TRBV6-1	CARRGPYEQYF	TGTGCCCGCCGGGGGCCCTACGAGCAGTACTTC
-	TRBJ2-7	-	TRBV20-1	CSARDPGADEQYF	TGCAGTGCTAGAGATCCGGGGGCGGACGAGCAGTACTTC
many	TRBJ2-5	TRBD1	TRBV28	CASSLHRGRGETQYF	TGTGCCAGCAGCCTTCACAGGGGGCGGGGGGAGACCCAGTACTTC
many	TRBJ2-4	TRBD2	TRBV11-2	CASSLLTSAGIQYF	TGTGCCAGCAGCCTGTTGACTAGCGCGGGCATTCAGTACTTC
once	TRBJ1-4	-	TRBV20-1	CSAPPQHTTDIVFEKLFF	TGCAGTGCTCCCCCTCAACACACGACGGATATTGTATTTGAAAAACTGTTTTTT
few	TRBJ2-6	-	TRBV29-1	CSGTTREDGANVLTF	TGCAGCGGTACCACCAGGGAGGACGGGGCCAACGTCCTGACTTTC
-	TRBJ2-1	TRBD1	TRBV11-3	CASSSGTGQFNNEQFF	TGTGCCAGCAGCTCCGGGACAGGGCAATTTAACAATGAGCAGTTCTTC
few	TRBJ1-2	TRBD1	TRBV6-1	CASSRTGGLNYGYTF	TGTGCCAGCAGCCGGACAGGGGGCTTGAACTATGGCTACACCTTC
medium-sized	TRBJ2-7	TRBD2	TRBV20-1	CSAPISGSSYEQYF	TGCAGTGCTCCAATTAGCGGGAGCTCCTACGAGCAGTACTTC
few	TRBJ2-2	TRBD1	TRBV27	CASISPRGTGVTGELFF	TGTGCCAGCATTTCCCCCCGCGGGACAGGGGTCACCGGGGAGCTGTTTTTT
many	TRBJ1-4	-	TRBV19	CASSNSNEKLFF	TGTGCCAGTAGTAATTCTAATGAAAAACTGTTTTTT
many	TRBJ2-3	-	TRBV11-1	CASSLSDTQYF	TGTGCCAGCAGCTTATCAGATACGCAGTATTTT
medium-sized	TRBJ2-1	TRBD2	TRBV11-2	CASSRFRARGSEQFF	TGTGCCAGCAGCCGATTCCGGGCCCGCGGGAGTGAGCAGTTCTTC
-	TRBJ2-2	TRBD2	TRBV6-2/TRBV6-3	CASSSGLADTGELFF	TGTGCCAGCAGTTCCGGACTAGCGGACACCGGGGAGCTGTTTTTT
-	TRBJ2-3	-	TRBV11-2	CASTFGEGFTDTQYF	TGTGCCAGCACCTTTGGTGAGGGTTTCACAGATACGCAGTATTTT
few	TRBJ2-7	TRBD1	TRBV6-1	CASSATGGAFDEQYF	TGTGCCAGCAGCGCAACAGGGGGCGCGTTCGACGAGCAGTACTTC
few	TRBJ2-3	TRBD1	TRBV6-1	CASRGQGGDTQYF	TGTGCCAGCAGAGGACAGGGAGGAGATACGCAGTATTTT
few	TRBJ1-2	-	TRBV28	CASSFIGRATYGYTF	TGTGCCAGCAGTTTCATAGGAAGGGCTACCTATGGCTACACCTTC
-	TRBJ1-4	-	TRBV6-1	CASSAHGGSGGEKLFF	TGTGCCAGCAGTGCCCACGGGGGGTCGGGCGGTGAAAAACTGTTTTTT
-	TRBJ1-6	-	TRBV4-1	CASSREGRGSYNSPLHF	TGCGCCAGCAGCCGGGAAGGGAGGGGCTCCTATAATTCACCCCTCCACTTT
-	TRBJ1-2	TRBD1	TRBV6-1	CAISDRGGYGYTF	TGTGCCATCTCGGACAGGGGAGGGTATGGCTACACCTTC
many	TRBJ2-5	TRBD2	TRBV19	CASSRLAEQETQYF	TGTGCCAGTAGTAGACTAGCGGAACAAGAGACCCAGTACTTC
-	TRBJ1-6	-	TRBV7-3	CASSLDRLDSPLHF	TGTGCCAGCAGCTTAGACAGGTTGGATTCACCCCTCCACTTT
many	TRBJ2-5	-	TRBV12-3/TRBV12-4	CATAARQETQYF	TGTGCCACAGCGGCTAGACAAGAGACCCAGTACTTC
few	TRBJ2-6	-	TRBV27	CASSLLPGANVLTF	TGTGCCAGCAGTTTACTCCCTGGGGCCAACGTCCTGACTTTC
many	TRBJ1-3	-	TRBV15	CATIGPPPIYF	TGTGCCACGATCGGTCCCCCCCCCATATATTTT
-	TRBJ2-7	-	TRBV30	CAWMIYGGEQYF	TGTGCCTGGATGATCTATGGTGGGGAGCAGTACTTC
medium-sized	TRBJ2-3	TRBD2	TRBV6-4	CASSRGGVSDTQYF	TGTGCCAGCAGCCGGGGGGGAGTTTCAGATACGCAGTATTTT
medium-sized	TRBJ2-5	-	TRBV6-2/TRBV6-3	CASSHPISRREETQYF	TGTGCCAGCAGTCATCCTATTAGTAGGAGAGAAGAGACCCAGTACTTC
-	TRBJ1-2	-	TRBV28	CASSGLDYGYTF	TGTGCCAGCAGTGGGTTGGACTATGGCTACACCTTC
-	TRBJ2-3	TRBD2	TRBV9	CASSVATSGRTDTQYF	TGTGCCAGCAGCGTAGCGACTAGCGGGCGCACAGATACGCAGTATTTT
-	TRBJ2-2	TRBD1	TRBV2	CASSQRQGAIGELFF	TGTGCCAGCAGTCAAAGACAGGGGGCGATCGGGGAGCTGTTTTTT
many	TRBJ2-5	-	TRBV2	CARGPGGTQYF	TGTGCCAGGGGTCCGGGCGGGACCCAGTACTTC
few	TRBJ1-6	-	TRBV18	CASSPQGSYNSPLHF	TGTGCCAGCTCACCTCAGGGATCCTATAATTCACCCCTCCACTTT
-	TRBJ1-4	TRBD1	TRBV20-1	CSAPTGGIGEKLFF	TGCAGTGCCCCTACAGGGGGCATCGGTGAAAAACTGTTTTTT
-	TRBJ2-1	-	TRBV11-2	CASSADQGSYNEQFF	TGTGCCAGCAGCGCCGATCAGGGTTCCTACAATGAGCAGTTCTTC
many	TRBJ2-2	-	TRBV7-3	CATSEGRTGELFF	TGTGCCACCTCAGAGGGCCGTACCGGGGAGCTGTTTTTT
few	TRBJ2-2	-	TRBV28	CASSRRGTGELFF	TGTGCCAGCAGTAGGCGGGGCACCGGGGAGCTGTTTTTT
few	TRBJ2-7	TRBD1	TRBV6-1	CASSEPPGQGSYEQYF	TGTGCCAGCAGCGAACCCCCGGGACAGGGGTCCTACGAGCAGTACTTC
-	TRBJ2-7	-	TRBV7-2	CARLTGLGIHEQYF	TGTGCCAGACTCACCGGGTTGGGGATTCACGAGCAGTACTTC
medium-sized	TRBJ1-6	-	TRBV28	CASSRGNLSPLHF	TGTGCCAGCAGTAGAGGAAATTTGTCACCCCTCCACTTT
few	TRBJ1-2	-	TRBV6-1	CASSELGLSGRYYGYTF	TGTGCCAGCAGTGAACTCGGCCTCTCGGGTCGATACTATGGCTACACCTTC
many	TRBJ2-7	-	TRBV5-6	CASSPKGGQWYEQYF	TGTGCCAGCAGTCCGAAGGGGGGGCAGTGGTACGAGCAGTACTTC
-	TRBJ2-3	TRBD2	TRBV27	CASSLMGTSGDTDTQYF	TGTGCCAGCAGCCTCATGGGGACTAGCGGGGACACAGATACGCAGTATTTT
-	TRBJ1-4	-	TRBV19	CASSGGAGRANEKLFF	TGTGCCAGTAGTGGAGGGGCAGGGCGGGCTAATGAAAAACTGTTTTTT
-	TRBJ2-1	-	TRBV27	CASILGTVRYNEQFF	-
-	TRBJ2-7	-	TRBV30	CAWSEGFTYEQYF	TGTGCCTGGAGCGAGGGATTCACCTACGAGCAGTACTTC
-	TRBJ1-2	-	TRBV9	CASSLEGNVDYGYTF	TGTGCCAGCAGCCTTGAGGGCAATGTTGACTATGGCTACACCTTC
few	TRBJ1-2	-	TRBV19	CASSGTWVDYGYTF	TGTGCCAGTAGTGGGACTTGGGTAGACTATGGCTACACCTTC